The 16 T cell receptor beta chains below all came from one sample that was sequenced in a study of blood T cell repertoires in COVID-19. Clones were read by immunoSEQ multiplex PCR, and TCRdb kept only the in-frame ones, dropping some. The data hold about 120,000 clones, with roughly 87% observed a single time. Sequencing was carried out using peripheral blood. These TCRs come from an elderly man with active or convalescent COVID-19.

The CDR3 loop is CASSLRPPGRGFAGGNTIYF. CDR3 coding DNA: TGTGCCAGCAGCTTACGACCTCCTGGACGGGGTTTTGCTGGAGGAAACACCATATATTTT. The V call is TRBV7-7, the J call TRBJ1-3; D gene ambiguous. Germline loops: CDR1 SSHAT, CDR2 FNYEAQ (reference sequence). The V end lost 2 bases, the J end lost 4 bases, and 27 bases lay between the germline ends. This CDR3 has 20 amino acids.

The chain combines TRBV14 with TRBJ2-1; D is possibly TRBD2 (6 bases). This CDR3 contains 15 residues. CDR1 is SGHDN, CDR2 FVKESK, per germline. With 0 bases removed from V and 8 bases from J, the gap between germline ends came to 14 bases. CDR3 in DNA: TGTGCCAGCAGCCAAGATTTAGGGGAGGTGTATGAGCAGTTCTTC. It codes for CASSQDLGEVYEQFF.

In its sample, this clone was seen once. This chain links TRBV6-1 with TRBJ1-4; D remains unclear. The CDR3 extends over 17 amino acids. Germline CDR1 is MNHNS and CDR2 is SASEGT. Trimming cost V 2 bases and J 4 bases, with 17 bases left between them. DNA of the CDR3: TGTGCCAGCAGTGAAAGGGAGCCCTCCCGAGTTAATGAAAAACTGTTTTTT. Translation gives CASSEREPSRVNEKLFF.

The chain recombines TRBV11-3 with TRBJ2-1; a weak D match, TRBD1 (6 bases). Germline CDR1 SGHNT, CDR2 YENEEA. This CDR3 is 14 amino acids long. Trimming cost V 3 bases and J 0 bases, with 6 bases left between them. The CDR3 loop reads CASSLDSSYNEQFF. DNA of the CDR3: TGTGCCAGCAGCTTGGACAGCTCCTACAATGAGCAGTTCTTC.

This chain uses TRBV7-2 with TRBJ2-7; possible D gene TRBD2, 5 bases. CDR1 is SGHTA, CDR2 FQGNSA, per germline. The V gene lost 5 bases and the J gene lost 7 bases, with 18 bases spanning the gap. The CDR3 runs to 14 residues. DNA of the CDR3: TGTGCCAGCAGCAGCGTCGGAGGTTCTTGGGAGCAGTACTTC. Protein product: CASSSVGGSWEQYF.

The gene calls are TRBV3-1 (or the pseudogene TRBV3-2) and TRBJ1-2, with TRBD1 matching over 9 bases. V was pared by 1 base and J by 4 bases, with 4 bases of the junction left unmatched. Germline CDR1 reads LGHDT; CDR2 reads YNNKEL (reference sequence). The CDR3 has 15 residues. The CDR3 here is CASSQVHRGPYGYTF. As DNA, the CDR3 is TGTGCCAGCAGCCAAGTTCACAGGGGGCCCTATGGCTACACCTTC.

The chain combines TRBV5-1 with TRBJ1-2, with unresolved D. The V and J ends lost 4 bases and 0 bases respectively, with 13 bases between them. The CDR3 length is 15 residues. The germline V gene has CDR1 SGHRS and CDR2 YFSETQ. The CDR3 is CASSLVRTANYGYTF. In DNA, the CDR3 is TGCGCCAGCAGCCTTGTGCGGACTGCTAACTATGGCTACACCTTC.

The rearrangement uses TRBV19 and TRBJ1-6; 7 bases map to TRBD1. The CDR3 loop spans 15 amino acids. Germline-derived CDR1 and CDR2 are LNHDA and SQIVND (reference sequence). J was trimmed by 10 bases and V by 1 base; bases with no gene match: 7. For the CDR3, the DNA is TGTGCCAGTAGTATAGGGGGACAGTTAATGTCACCCCTCCACTTT. This sequence encodes CASSIGGQLMSPLHF.

The chain links TRBV6-5 to TRBJ2-2, with D perhaps matching TRBD2 (6 bases). Germline V gene data show CDR1 as MNHEY and CDR2 as SVGAGI. The ends were cut back, 4 bases at V and 7 bases at J, with 13 bases in the middle. The CDR3 contains 14 residues. Here the CDR3 reads CASSSRGMGGELFF. CDR3 DNA sequence: TGTGCCAGCAGTTCTCGGGGGATGGGCGGGGAGCTGTTTTTT.

This chain links TRBV28 with TRBJ2-1; 12 positions agree with TRBD2. The trim removed 5 bases at V and 7 bases at J, leaving 9 bases unmatched. CDR1 and CDR2 (germline): MDHEN, SYDVKM. The CDR3 runs to 16 residues. CDR3 loop: CASSLTSGGPLNEQFF. DNA for the CDR3: TGTGCCAGCAGTCTTACTAGCGGGGGGCCCCTGAATGAGCAGTTCTTC.

The genes are TRBV7-3 and TRBJ2-2; tentatively, D is TRBD2 (6 bases). This CDR3 spans 16 amino acids. Trimming took off 2 bases at V and 0 bases at J, with 10 bases between the two ends. CDR1 and CDR2 from the germline V gene are SGHTA and FQGTGA. This CDR3 reads CASSLGGAPNTGELFF. CDR3 nucleotide sequence: TGTGCCAGCAGCTTAGGCGGGGCCCCGAACACCGGGGAGCTGTTTTTT. Looking up the rest from reference TRBV7-3 and TRBJ2-2 gives the full variable domain: GAGVSQTPSNKVTEKGKYVELRCDPISGHTALYWYRQSLGQGPEFLIYFQGTGAADDSGLPNDRFFAVRPEGSVSTLKIQRTERGDSAVYLCASSLGGAPNTGELFFGEGSRLTVL.

J is TRBJ1-2 and V is TRBV2; D is undetermined. In germline, CDR1 is SNHLY, CDR2 FYNNEI. V gave up 3 bases and J gave up 5 bases, with 10 bases separating them. The CDR3 is made up of 13 amino acids. The CDR3 loop is CASSEPESYGYTF. In DNA, the CDR3 is TGTGCCAGCAGTGAGCCAGAATCATATGGCTACACCTTC.

This clone was observed at least ten times. Other DNA sequences in this specimen translate into the identical CDR3. V and J are TRBV7-2 and TRBJ2-7; TRBD1 matches 7 bases. J was trimmed by 7 bases and V by 5 bases; bases with no gene match: 17. This CDR3 is 16 amino acids long. Germline CDR1 SGHTA, CDR2 FQGNSA. CDR3 residues: CASSQGVARGNGEQYF. The CDR3 DNA follows: TGTGCCAGCAGCCAGGGGGTCGCTAGGGGGAATGGGGAGCAGTACTTC. Full variable domain (remainder filled in from reference TRBV7-2 and TRBJ2-7): GAGVSQSPSNKVTEKGKDVELRCDPISGHTALYWYRQSLGQGLEFLIYFQGNSAPDKSGLPSDRFSAERTGGSVSTLTIQRTQQEDSAVYLCASSQGVARGNGEQYFGPGTRLTVT.

The chain has TRBV7-3 and TRBJ2-1; 9 bases align to TRBD2. Trimming took 5 bases from V and 3 from J; bases not matched to a gene: 5. CDR3 length equals 15 residues. Germline CDR1 is SGHTA and CDR2 is FQGTGA. CDR3 in amino acids: CASSSGGTLYNEQFF. CDR3 DNA sequence: TGTGCCAGCAGCAGCGGGGGGACACTCTACAATGAGCAGTTCTTC.

The chain links TRBV5-1 to TRBJ2-2; 9 bases match TRBD1. Looked up from germline, CDR1 is SGHRS and CDR2 is YFSETQ. The CDR3 has 15 amino acids. Trimming took 4 bases from V and 6 from J; bases not matched to a gene: 7. The CDR3 nucleotides read TGCGCCAGCAGCGGCTCGACAGGGGGGGCCGGGGAGCTGTTTTTT. Its translation is CASSGSTGGAGELFF.

The chain is built from TRBV5-1 and TRBJ2-1; 7 bases are a match to TRBD2. This CDR3 spans 16 amino acids. Germline CDR1 reads SGHRS; CDR2 reads YFSETQ. The junction had 7 bases not matched to a gene; V was cut back by 0 bases and J by 4 bases. The CDR3 sequence is CASSLAGDYTYNEQFF. The CDR3, as DNA: TGCGCCAGCAGCTTGGCGGGGGACTACACATACAATGAGCAGTTCTTC.